This T cell receptor beta chain was identified in a study of blood T cell repertoires in COVID-19 (TCRdb year 2020). The study in broad terms: The collaborator samples originated in the United States, Italy and Spain and spanned the acute and convalescent phases of COVID-19. Samples were obtained from the ongoing ImmuneRACE study (first 160 participants) and from roughly 1,300 subjects provided by 6 global collaborators. Where available, HLA class I and class II types were obtained from metadata supplied by the sample provider rather than from assay-based typing. A freely available public database, intended as a resource for researchers studying the immune response to SARS-CoV-2, is where the repertoires were released. Subjects who had been exposed to COVID-19, were actively infected with it, or had recovered from it provided the deeply sampled blood TCRbeta repertoires that made up the dataset. The prospective study material was composed of cDNA or gDNA derived from T cells, B-cell-depleted T cells, or PBMCs. Sample metadata almost always included a de-identified subject ID, COVID-19 status, age in years and sex. On the study overall, not on this receptor specifically: The quantity of clinical and demographic metadata differed by source and by participant and was supplied without curation.

Each collaborating institution followed its own protocols to collect whole blood in K2EDTA tubes. For TCRbeta analysis, collaborators shipped samples as frozen whole blood, isolated PBMCs, or DNA extracted from either of those sample types. TCRbeta CDR3 regions were amplified from genomic DNA by means of the immunoSEQ Assay, a bias-controlled multiplex PCR. From the authors' description of their analysis: The number of nucleated cells in each sample was estimated from the amplification of reference gene primers within the assay. Sequence reads were collapsed and filtered to measure the absolute abundance of every unique TCRbeta CDR3 rearrangement. For each sample, productive Simpson clonality was calculated as the square root of Simpson's diversity index across productive rearrangements. Sourced from immuneACCESS, this table was stored by TCRdb with only in-frame sequences that have V and J called. A share of the clones is absent; for the studies checked, an unresolved V gene accounts for under half, and the remainder has no known explanation. Clonal size and the V and J genes are those of that table, whereas D and trimming came from the DNA. Here the sample has 210,000 or so clones; roughly 94% occur a single time. The leading ten clones occupy approximately 1.2% of the sample.

Inclusive of the bounding cysteine and phenylalanine, the CDR3 is 13 residues long. Only CDR3 DNA remains: 39 bases, in frame from the first base. CDR1 and CDR2, per the germline V gene, are SGHRS and YFSETQ. Trimming costs V 0 bases and J 8 bases, and their ends lie 11 bases apart. Remarks on this clone: Its specific antigen is unknown. One base away there is no much larger clone; base qualities are not given.

The TCR sequence derives from a man aged 25 to 45 with acute or convalescent COVID-19. Sequenced input: peripheral blood. This receptor chain uses TRBV5-1 and TRBJ1-2, with the D gene uncertain. The CDR3 region has the sequence CASSLEPGGGYTF. The sequence in DNA is TGCGCCAGCAGCTTGGAGCCTGGAGGCGGCTACACCTTC.